The 19 T cell receptor beta chains listed next were all sequenced from one sample in a study of regulatory T cells in long-lasting Graves disease. Building of the TCR beta libraries involved iRepertoire HTBI primers and Arm-PCR of CDR3 regions. TCRdb reanalysed the multiplex PCR reads using MiXCR and keeps one entry per CDR3 protein. The sample includes about 420,000 distinct CDR3 sequences, 16% of them seen just once. Described time point: newly diagnosed GD, antithyroid drugs for less than 3 months. Extracted PBMC RNA gave rise to the TCR library. This sample was also put to use in a study of T cells in Graves' hyperthyroidism and ophthalmopathy.

This specimen consisted of peripheral blood mononuclear cells (PBMCs), obtained at new diagnosis, from a patient treated with antithyroid drugs. The receptors derive from a woman in her late teens or twenties with Graves disease.

Many counts were recorded for this clonotype. CDR3 coding DNA: TGTGCCAGCAGGTTTGCTAGCGTAGAGACCCAGTACTTC. Encoded protein: CASRFASVETQYF. The J gene is TRBJ2-1, the V gene TRBV27; D possibly corresponds to TRBD2 (6 bases). The J call may be in error: the DNA end matches TRBJ2-5 better. Germline CDR1 reads MNHEY; CDR2 reads SMNVEV (reference sequence). This CDR3 comprises 13 residues.

CDR3 in amino acids: CASRAPARGQYF. DNA of the CDR3: TGTGCCAGCAGAGCCCCGGCGAGGGGCCAGTACTTC. V gene TRBV6-1 combines with J gene TRBJ2-1; tentatively, D is TRBD1 or TRBD2 (5 bases each). The end of the DNA fits TRBJ2-5 better, so the J call may be wrong. This CDR3 comprises 12 residues. The V gene's germline CDR1 is MNHNS and CDR2 SASEGT.

This clonotype was seen ten or more times. The rearrangement uses TRBV28 and TRBJ2-5, with D possibly being TRBD2 (5 bases). V dropped 3 bases and J dropped 1 base, with 6 bases sitting between them. In germline, CDR1 is MDHEN, CDR2 SYDVKM. This CDR3 has 13 amino acids. The CDR3 protein is CASSFSVQETQYF. The DNA of the CDR3 is TGTGCCAGCAGTTTTAGCGTCCAAGAGACCCAGTACTTC.

This clonotype was detected ten times or more. CDR3 sequence: CASSLHTSGNNEQFF. The CDR3 region has the DNA TGCGCCAGCAGCTTGCATACTAGCGGGAACAATGAGCAGTTCTTC. The chain is built from TRBV5-1 and TRBJ2-1; TRBD2 matches 10 bases. Trimming cost V 1 base and J 5 bases; bases outside gene matches: 3. CDR3 length: 15 amino acids. Germline V gene sequence: CDR1 SGHRS, CDR2 YFSETQ.

The chain employs TRBV28 and TRBJ1-2, with 12 bases fitting TRBD1. V trimming: 4 bases; J trimming: 7 bases; junction bases outside the gene matches: 7. The CDR3 is made up of 15 amino acids. Germline-derived CDR1 and CDR2 are MDHEN and SYDVKM. CDR3 sequence reads: CASSSTGTGGGGYTF. In nucleotides, the CDR3 is TGTGCCAGCAGTTCTACCGGGACAGGGGGCGGTGGCTACACCTTC.

This clonotype was seen a handful of times. The chain employs TRBV9 and TRBJ2-5; possibly TRBD1 or TRBD2 for D (5 bases each). CDR1 is SGDLS, CDR2 YYNGEE, per germline. Deletions cut 3 bases from V and 5 bases from J, with 17 bases between. CDR3 length equals 15 residues. CDR3 bases: TGTGCCAGCAGCGCCCTCCAGGGACGATTGGAGACCCAGTACTTC. This sequence encodes CASSALQGRLETQYF.

The sample holds many counts of this clonotype. The V and J genes are TRBV30 and TRBJ1-5, with D perhaps matching TRBD1 (5 bases). Per germline, CDR1 GTSNPN and CDR2 SVGIG (reference sequence). V gave up 3 bases and J gave up 8 bases, with 14 bases separating them. The length of the CDR3 is 13 residues. CDR3: CAWSRGGEKPQHF. In DNA, the CDR3 is TGTGCCTGGAGCCGGGGCGGGGAGAAGCCCCAGCATTTT.

The V call is TRBV10-3, the J call TRBJ1-5; 8 bases are a match to TRBD1. V gave up 6 bases and J gave up 1 base; unmatched junction bases: 2. CDR3 size: 14 residues. Germline V gene sequence: CDR1 ENHRY, CDR2 SYGVKD. Written as DNA, the CDR3 is TGTGCCATCAGCCGGGACAGGAGCAATCAGCCCCAGCATTTT. Translation: CAISRDRSNQPQHF.

This clonotype was seen repeatedly, ten times or more. The genes are TRBV28 and TRBJ1-1; the D is unclear. V lost 4 bases and J 11 bases, leaving 20 bases between the germline ends. CDR1 is MDHEN and CDR2 is SYDVKM in the germline V gene. The length of the CDR3 is 14 residues. The DNA of the CDR3 is TGTGCCAGCAGTTGGCTTCAGTCCGTCGATGAGGCTTTCTTT. It specifies CASSWLQSVDEAFF.

This clonotype was observed at least ten times. The chain joins TRBV29-1 to TRBJ1-1, with D hard to call. Trimming stripped 3 bases from V and 1 base from J, with 6 bases between. The CDR3 consists of 12 residues. The germline gives CDR1 SQVTM, CDR2 ANQGSEA. CDR3 amino acids: CSVEAENTEAFF. As DNA, the CDR3 is TGCAGCGTTGAGGCGGAGAACACTGAAGCTTTCTTT.

There are many counts of this clonotype. CDR3 sequence (DNA): TGCAGTGCTAGAGATCAAGGAGATACGCAGTATTTT. This translates into CSARDQGDTQYF. The chain joins TRBV20-1 to TRBJ2-3; no clear D. The CDR3 is made up of 12 amino acids. The V end was cut by 0 bases, the J end by 5 bases, with 6 bases between. Germline V gene sequence: CDR1 DFQATT, CDR2 SNEGSKA (reference sequence).

This clonotype was seen only once. The V call is TRBV4-1, the J call TRBJ1-4; D is ambiguous. The CDR3 totals 16 residues. The V end was cut by 4 bases, the J end by 0 bases, with 12 bases between. The germline V gene has CDR1 MGHRA and CDR2 YSYEKL. The CDR3 DNA reads TGCGCCAGCAGCCCCGTTGGCCGGGCAACTAATGAAAAACTGTTTTTT. The encoded protein is CASSPVGRATNEKLFF.

This clonotype was observed at least ten times. V and J are TRBV5-1 and TRBJ2-7, with 12 positions matching TRBD2. CDR3 length equals 14 residues. With 4 bases clipped from V and 5 bases from J, the junction kept 4 bases outside the gene matches. Germline CDR1 SGHRS, CDR2 YFSETQ. The CDR3 DNA sequence: TGCGCCAGCAGCACTAGCGGGAGGAAGGACGAGCAGTACTTC. Its translation is CASSTSGRKDEQYF.

This clonotype was seen only a few times. This sequence may be a read error, since a much larger clone differs from it by one base. The chain couples TRBV2 to TRBJ2-3; a weak D match, TRBD1 (6 bases). Matching the DNA end better, TRBJ2-5 makes the J call doubtful. The CDR3 has 14 residues. Per the germline V gene, CDR1 is SNHLY and CDR2 is FYNNEI. CDR3 nucleotides: TGTGCCAGCAGCGGGACATCGGTAAGGGAGACCCAGTACTTC. The encoded protein is CASSGTSVRETQYF.

This clonotype has a handful of counts. The chain employs TRBV27 and TRBJ2-7; a weak D match, TRBD1 (6 bases). The V end was cut by 5 bases, the J end by 4 bases, with 18 bases between. CDR3 length equals 15 residues. In germline, CDR1 is MNHEY, CDR2 SMNVEV (reference sequence). This chain's CDR3 is CASSVTGNTGYEQYF. The CDR3 DNA sequence: TGTGCCAGCAGTGTAACAGGGAACACGGGATACGAGCAGTACTTC.

This clonotype was counted at least ten times. The chain links TRBV30 to TRBJ2-1; tentative D call: TRBD2 (6 bases). The germline CDR1 and CDR2 sequences are GTSNPN and SVGIG (reference sequence). Trimming stripped 0 bases from V and 13 bases from J, with 25 bases between. The CDR3 has 16 residues. CDR3 residues: CAWSVPPRGGARGQFF. The CDR3 DNA is TGTGCCTGGAGTGTACCTCCCAGAGGAGGGGCCCGAGGTCAGTTCTTC.

There are many counts of this clonotype. DNA for the CDR3: TGTGCCAGCATAGGGGGGCCGAACACTGAAGCTTTCTTT. Its protein product is CASIGGPNTEAFF. This rearrangement joins TRBV28 to TRBJ1-1; a possible D gene is TRBD1 (6 bases). The CDR3 sequence is 13 residues long. The germline V gene has CDR1 MDHEN and CDR2 SYDVKM. Trimming stripped 7 bases from V and 1 base from J, with 10 bases between.

The chain joins TRBV2 to TRBJ2-7; no definite D call. The V end lost 7 bases, the J end lost 7 bases, and 23 bases lay between the germline ends. Germline CDR1 reads SNHLY; CDR2 reads FYNNEI. CDR3 length: 15 amino acids. DNA for the CDR3: TGTGCCAGCACCTTAAATAGACCACCCGCTGGGGAGCAGTACTTC. Translation: CASTLNRPPAGEQYF.

Details on this clonotype: A read error may be the cause here, since a much bigger clone is one base away. J is TRBJ2-7 and V is TRBV29-1; 8 bases fit TRBD1. CDR3 size: 14 residues. V lost 3 bases, J lost 7 bases, and 11 bases stayed unmatched. The V gene's germline CDR1 is SQVTM and CDR2 ANQGSEA. The CDR3 loop is CSVDGQGALGEQYF. CDR3 coding DNA: TGCAGCGTTGATGGGCAGGGGGCTTTAGGTGAGCAGTACTTC.